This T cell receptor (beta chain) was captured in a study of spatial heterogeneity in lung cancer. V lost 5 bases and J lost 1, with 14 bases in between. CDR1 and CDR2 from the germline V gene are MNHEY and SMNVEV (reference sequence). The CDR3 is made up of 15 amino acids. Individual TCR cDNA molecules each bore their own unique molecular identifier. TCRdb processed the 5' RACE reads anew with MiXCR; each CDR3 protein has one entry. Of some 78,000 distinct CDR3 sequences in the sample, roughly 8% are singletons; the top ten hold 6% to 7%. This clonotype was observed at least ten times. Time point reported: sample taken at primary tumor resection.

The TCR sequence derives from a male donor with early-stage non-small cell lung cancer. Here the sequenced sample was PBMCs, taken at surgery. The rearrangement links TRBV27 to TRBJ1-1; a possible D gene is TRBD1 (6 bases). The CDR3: CASSDRGQTNTEAFF. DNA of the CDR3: TGTGCCAGCAGTGACAGAGGACAGACGAACACTGAAGCTTTCTTT.